Following are 12 T cell receptor beta chains from one sample sequenced in a study of blood T cell repertoires in COVID-19 (dated by TCRdb to about 2020). The library was prepared using the immunoSEQ multiplex PCR assay. Sourced from immuneACCESS, this table was stored by TCRdb with only in-frame sequences that have V and J called. A share of the clones is absent; for the studies checked, an unresolved V gene accounts for under half, and the remainder has no known explanation. The sample records some 270,000 clones, around 86% of which are singletons. About 5.4% of the sample goes to the ten largest clones. Sequenced sample: peripheral blood. These receptors were obtained from an elderly woman with COVID-19, enrolled during active disease.

This clone was observed a single time. The rearrangement uses TRBV19 and TRBJ2-4, with D perhaps TRBD1 (5 bases). Germline CDR1 LNHDA, CDR2 SQIVND (reference sequence). This CDR3 contains 16 residues. Trimming took 5 bases from V and 0 from J, leaving 14 bases between them. The CDR3 is CASSSHRLEAKNIQYF. The CDR3 DNA follows: TGTGCCAGTAGTTCCCACAGGCTTGAAGCCAAAAACATTCAGTACTTC.

The CDR3: CASSVQGTSTDTQYF. CDR3 sequence (DNA): TGTGCCAGTAGTGTCCAGGGGACGAGCACAGATACGCAGTATTTT. The rearrangement links TRBV19 to TRBJ2-3; possibly TRBD1 for D (6 bases). This CDR3 region has 15 residues. Germline V gene data show CDR1 as LNHDA and CDR2 as SQIVND (reference sequence). Between the trimmed V and J ends, which lost 5 bases and 0 bases, there was a span of 12 bases.

The V gene is TRBV18, the J gene TRBJ1-5; 9 positions match TRBD1. CDR1 and CDR2 from the germline V gene are KGHSH and LQKENI. This CDR3 comprises 15 residues. V shed 6 bases and J 5 bases; nucleotides not matched to a gene: 8. CDR3 DNA sequence: TGTGCCAGCTCTCAAACGAGGACAGGGGATCAGCCCCAGCATTTT. It yields the protein CASSQTRTGDQPQHF. The full variable domain, completed using reference TRBV18 and TRBJ1-5, is NAGVMQNPRHLVRRRGQEARLRCSPMKGHSHVYWYRQLPEEGLKFMVYLQKENIIDESGMPKERFSAEFPKEGPSILRIQQVVRGDSAAYFCASSQTRTGDQPQHFGDGTRLSIL.

This clone appeared a few times. Other DNA sequences in the same sample also yield this CDR3. This chain connects TRBV18 to TRBJ2-2, with D possibly TRBD1 on 6 matching bases. The CDR3 is 15 residues long. Germline V gene lookup returns CDR1 KGHSH and CDR2 LQKENI. Trimming took 0 bases from V and 6 from J, leaving 11 bases between them. CDR3 coding DNA: TGTGCCAGCTCACCACCGGGACAAGGCTCCGGGGAGCTGTTTTTT. Its protein product is CASSPPGQGSGELFF.

This clone showed up just a few times. This chain joins TRBV5-1 and TRBJ1-4; 8 positions agree with TRBD1. CDR3 length: 14 residues. CDR1 SGHRS and CDR2 YFSETQ come from the germline V gene. The V segment lost 4 bases and the J segment 5 bases; nucleotides outside the gene matches: 4. As DNA, the CDR3 is TGCGCCAGCAGCGTCGGGACAGGCAATGAAAAACTGTTTTTT. This encodes CASSVGTGNEKLFF.

This clone occurred a few times. This chain links TRBV7-8 with TRBJ1-3; D is undetermined. Germline loops: CDR1 SGHVS, CDR2 FQNEAQ. The CDR3 sequence is 16 residues long. V shed 1 base and J shed 4 bases, with 14 bases lying between them. The CDR3 sequence is CASSLVKTLAGNTIYF. In DNA form, the CDR3 reads TGTGCCAGCAGCTTAGTTAAGACGCTAGCCGGAAACACCATATATTTT.

The chain joins TRBV6-1 to TRBJ2-5, with 8 bases fitting TRBD2. The CDR3 runs 17 residues. Unmatched junction bases numbered 11, after V lost 3 bases and J lost 2 bases. Germline V gene lookup returns CDR1 MNHNS and CDR2 SASEGT. The CDR3 DNA follows: TGTGCCAGCAGTGAGTTCGTAACGGGGGGGACTCAAGAGACCCAGTACTTC. Translating it yields CASSEFVTGGTQETQYF.

This chain links TRBV5-5 with TRBJ1-4; the D gene is possibly TRBD1 (5 bases). CDR1 is SGHKS, CDR2 YYEKEE, per germline (reference sequence). CDR3 length: 15 amino acids. V lost 1 base, J lost 5 bases, and 12 bases lay in between. CDR3 amino acids: CASSLFGGENEKLFF. Written as DNA, the CDR3 is TGTGCCAGCAGCTTGTTCGGAGGGGAGAATGAAAAACTGTTTTTT. The whole variable domain, filled in from reference TRBV5-5 and TRBJ1-4, reads DAGVTQSPTHLIKTRGQQVTLRCSPISGHKSVSWYQQVLGQGPQFIFQYYEKEERGRGNFPDRFSARQFPNYSSELNVNALLLGDSALYLCASSLFGGENEKLFFGSGTQLSVL.

The chain uses TRBV7-8 and TRBJ1-4; TRBD1 might be the D (6 bases). V lost 5 bases and J 5 bases, leaving 15 bases between the germline ends. The CDR3 runs 15 residues. Germline CDR1 is SGHVS and CDR2 is FQNEAQ. The CDR3 DNA follows: TGTGCCAGCAGCCGAGAGGGGACAAAAAATGAAAAACTGTTTTTT. Residues: CASSREGTKNEKLFF.

V gene TRBV6-2 or TRBV6-3 combines with J gene TRBJ2-3; 11 nucleotides agree with TRBD2. This CDR3 is built from 14 residues. The V segment lost 6 bases and the J segment 7 bases; nucleotides outside the gene matches: 6. CDR1 MNHEY and CDR2 SVGEGT come from the germline V gene. The CDR3, as DNA: TGTGCCAGCAGCCGACTAGCGGGGCCAAATACGCAGTATTTT. This codes for CASSRLAGPNTQYF.

J is TRBJ1-4 and V is TRBV28; 7 bases are a match to TRBD1. Trimming cost V 4 bases and J 3 bases; bases outside gene matches: 5. The germline CDR1 and CDR2 sequences are MDHEN and SYDVKM. There are 15 residues in the CDR3. Here the CDR3 reads CASSSRQGPNEKLFF. DNA for the CDR3: TGTGCCAGCAGTTCCCGACAGGGACCTAATGAAAAACTGTTTTTT. Combining the CDR3 with reference TRBV28 and TRBJ1-4 gives the whole variable domain DVKVTQSSRYLVKRTGEKVFLECVQDMDHENMFWYRQDPGLGLRLIYFSYDVKMKEKGDIPEGYSVSREKKERFSLILESASTNQTSMYLCASSSRQGPNEKLFFGSGTQLSVL.

This clone was seen just once. The chain employs TRBV3-1 (or the pseudogene TRBV3-2) and TRBJ1-2; D not certain. V lost 0 bases to trimming and J lost 3 bases, with 8 bases between them. CDR1 is LGHDT, CDR2 YNNKEL, per germline (reference sequence). This CDR3 is 14 amino acids long. The CDR3 protein is CASSQDRRYYGYTF. CDR3 nucleotides: TGTGCCAGCAGCCAAGACAGGAGGTACTATGGCTACACCTTC.